The 16 T cell receptor beta chains reported below all come from one sample, sequenced in a study of sequential checkpoint blockade in melanoma. Treatment here: randomized to nivolumab then ipilimumab (arm A) or the reverse (arm B). Sequenced by immunoSEQ multiplex PCR; TCRdb stores in-frame clones only, minus some. The sample contains 4,000 to 6,500 clones, less than 30% of which appear only once. Material: tumor tissue (inferred from file names), obtained from a patient given nivolumab and ipilimumab in sequence. The receptors shown here come from a human donor with melanoma.

The chain uses TRBV5-1 and TRBJ2-1, with 10 positions matching TRBD1. The trim removed 5 bases at V and 4 bases at J, leaving 6 bases unmatched. Germline values: CDR1 SGHRS, CDR2 YFSETQ. The CDR3 consists of 15 residues. The CDR3 here is CASSSGQGGYNEQFF. The CDR3 DNA follows: TGCGCCAGCAGTTCTGGACAGGGGGGTTACAATGAGCAGTTCTTC.

The chain combines TRBV7-7 with TRBJ2-1; D uncertain. This CDR3 is built from 15 residues. V lost 3 bases to trimming and J lost 6 bases, with 15 bases between them. Germline assignment: CDR1 SSHAT and CDR2 FNYEAQ (reference sequence). The CDR3: CASSLVARTFNEQFF. The CDR3 DNA follows: TGTGCCAGCAGCTTGGTGGCCAGAACCTTCAATGAGCAGTTCTTC.

J is TRBJ2-7 and V is TRBV13, with 7 bases that match TRBD2. The ends lost 0 bases at V and 3 bases at J; junction bases unmatched: 11. The CDR3 sequence is 17 residues long. CDR1 PRHDT and CDR2 FYEKMQ come from the germline V gene (reference sequence). The CDR3 nucleotides read TGTGCCAGCAGCTTAGGTTCTGGGCTAGCGGAGAGCTACGAGCAGTACTTC. Translated: CASSLGSGLAESYEQYF.

J is TRBJ2-1 and V is TRBV18, with 10 bases lining up with TRBD2. CDR1 KGHSH and CDR2 LQKENI come from the germline V gene. V shed 0 bases, J shed 7 bases, and the junction held 12 bases outside the gene matches. The CDR3 sequence is 18 residues long. The CDR3 coding sequence is TGTGCCAGCTCACCACCCGGAGGGGCTAGCGGGAGTGATAATGAGCAGTTCTTC. It codes for CASSPPGGASGSDNEQFF.

This sequence joins TRBV28 and TRBJ2-7, with a possible D match to TRBD1 (6 bases). V was cut by 3 bases and J by 4 bases, with 13 bases left in between. CDR3 length: 14 residues. The germline gives CDR1 MDHEN, CDR2 SYDVKM. Written as DNA, the CDR3 is TGTGCCAGCAGTTTTTCGGACAGCGAATACGAGCAGTACTTC. Amino acid sequence: CASSFSDSEYEQYF.

This clone was detected ten times or more. The chain employs TRBV11-3 and TRBJ1-2; D is ambiguous. Between the trimmed V and J ends, which lost 5 bases and 0 bases, there was a span of 10 bases. CDR1 is SGHNT and CDR2 is YENEEA in the germline V gene. This CDR3 is 14 amino acids long. CDR3 DNA sequence: TGTGCCAGCAGCCCCCCGGGATCTAACTATGGCTACACCTTC. Its translation is CASSPPGSNYGYTF.

This rearrangement joins TRBV6-8 to TRBJ2-2; D unresolved. The CDR3 has 13 amino acids. Per germline, CDR1 MNHGY and CDR2 SAAAGT. Deletions cut 0 bases from V and 2 bases from J, with 1 base between. The CDR3 here is CASSYSNTGELFF. The CDR3 DNA follows: TGTGCCAGCAGTTACTCTAACACCGGGGAGCTGTTTTTT.

This clone was counted between two and nine times. V gene TRBV29-1 combines with J gene TRBJ1-5; TRBD1 matches 10 bases. V trimming: 4 bases; J trimming: 7 bases; junction bases outside the gene matches: 10. CDR1 and CDR2 (germline): SQVTM, ANQGSEA. This CDR3 has 15 residues. CDR3 residues: CSVAYTGTGDQPQHF. The DNA of the CDR3 is TGCAGCGTTGCGTACACCGGGACAGGGGACCAGCCCCAGCATTTT.

This clone came up a few times. The J gene is TRBJ2-7, the V gene TRBV9; 7 positions agree with TRBD1. The germline gives CDR1 SGDLS, CDR2 YYNGEE. Trimming at V came to 1 base and at J to 6 bases, leaving 13 bases not matched to a gene. The CDR3 covers 16 residues. This CDR3 is CASSVQGDRALGEQYF. CDR3 nucleotides: TGTGCCAGCAGCGTACAGGGGGACCGGGCTTTAGGCGAGCAGTACTTC.

This chain uses TRBV5-1 with TRBJ1-5, with TRBD1 as a possible D gene (5 bases). Germline values: CDR1 SGHRS, CDR2 YFSETQ. V lost 0 bases, J lost 4 bases, and 11 bases lay in between. The CDR3 contains 15 residues. This CDR3 is CASSLEGADNQPQHF. The DNA for the CDR3 is TGCGCCAGCAGCTTGGAAGGGGCAGATAATCAGCCCCAGCATTTT.

This chain links TRBV5-1 with TRBJ1-2; D is unclear. CDR3 size: 14 residues. V dropped 0 bases and J dropped 7 bases, with 13 bases sitting between them. Looked up from germline, CDR1 is SGHRS and CDR2 is YFSETQ. DNA of the CDR3: TGCGCCAGCAGCTTGGATTCGGGGTCTCGTGGCTACACCTTC. It is translated as CASSLDSGSRGYTF.

The gene calls are TRBV5-1 and TRBJ2-1, with 8 nucleotides matching TRBD2. CDR3 length: 14 amino acids. V lost 3 bases to trimming and J lost 9 bases; unmatched junction nucleotides: 8. Germline loops: CDR1 SGHRS, CDR2 YFSETQ. The CDR3 loop reads CASSSGTSISEQFF. CDR3 coding DNA: TGCGCCAGCAGCTCGGGGACTAGTATATCTGAGCAGTTCTTC.

The chain joins TRBV6-8 to TRBJ2-7; D remains ambiguous. CDR1 is MNHGY, CDR2 SAAAGT, per germline. The ends were cut back, 6 bases at V and 4 bases at J, with 10 bases in the middle. The CDR3 length is 12 residues. The CDR3 coding sequence is TGTGCCAGCAGAACCGACTCGTACGAGCAGTACTTC. Its translation is CASRTDSYEQYF.

This sequence joins TRBV6-8 and TRBJ1-2; possible D gene TRBD1, 6 bases. The CDR3 is 16 residues long. Trimming took 6 bases from V and 3 from J, leaving 20 bases between them. CDR1 and CDR2 from the germline V gene are MNHGY and SAAAGT. For the CDR3, the DNA is TGTGCCAGCAGCCTTACCCACGGACAGCGCTACTATGGCTACACCTTC. Translating gives CASSLTHGQRYYGYTF.

The chain uses TRBV18 and TRBJ2-3; D uncertain. The V end lost 3 bases, the J end lost 7 bases, and 11 bases lay between the germline ends. The germline V gene has CDR1 KGHSH and CDR2 LQKENI. This CDR3 is 13 amino acids long. CDR3 residues: CASSPTSYYTQYF. The CDR3 region has the DNA TGTGCCAGCTCACCGACCTCTTACTATACGCAGTATTTT.

This clone was counted a few times. The CDR3 reads CASSPHGSGTSYNEQFF. The CDR3 DNA follows: TGTGCCAGCAGCCCCCACGGTAGCGGGACGTCCTACAATGAGCAGTTCTTC. The V and J genes are TRBV9 and TRBJ2-1; 8 bases line up with TRBD2. The CDR3 runs 17 residues. Germline V CDR1 and CDR2: SGDLS, YYNGEE. Trimming took 4 bases from V and 1 from J; bases not matched to a gene: 10.